This T cell receptor (beta chain) was profiled in a study of Ad26.COV2.S vaccination and SARS-CoV-2 variants. In regard to this clone: Its specificity is unknown.

Treatment: around 19 received Ad26.COV2.S at low or high dose, single or two shots; 5 received placebo; per-sample allocation not given. At day 63 after the first vaccine or placebo injection, samples were drawn. The assay was immunoSEQ multiplex PCR, and TCRdb's table has in-frame clones only and misses some. The repertoire holds hundreds of thousands of clones, with 85% to 90% as singletons. Whole-study results and caveats: Overall T cell responses may have been underestimated by the analyses of TCR breadth and depth.

The sequence was obtained from a person between 18 and 60 years old who received the Ad26.COV2.S COVID-19 vaccine or a placebo. The sequences come from peripheral blood, collected in a trial of Ad26.COV2.S vaccine versus placebo.

This chain's CDR3 is CASSRYTGTEAFF. As DNA, the CDR3 is TGTGCCAGCAGCCGTTATACGGGCACTGAAGCTTTCTTT. J is TRBJ1-1 and V is TRBV7-3; no reliable D call. Germline CDR1 SGHTA, CDR2 FQGTGA. The CDR3 is 13 residues long. V gave up 5 bases and J gave up 4 bases, with 11 bases separating them.